This T cell receptor (beta chain) was obtained from a study of shared clonotypes between healthy human individuals. Trimming cost V 0 bases and J 6 bases, with 9 bases left between them. The CDR3 sequence is 13 residues long. Germline V gene sequence: CDR1 KGHSH, CDR2 LQKENI. CD45RA-negative memory and CD45RA+ naive subsets were split from the CD4+ cells. Original processing methods: As immunoSEQ supplied junction-only sequences (without quality scores), filtering differed. Only in-frame clones appear in the TCRdb table, and some are missing; sequencing was by immunoSEQ multiplex PCR. That table furnishes V, J and clone size, whereas the DNA furnished D and trimming. In the table there are roughly 2.2 million clones, about 90% of which are singletons. This clone was seen a handful of times. The antigen is unknown. Other DNA variants within this sample encode the same CDR3. Study results and limitations: Memory subsets generally showed smaller estimated richness than naive subsets did.

This TCR came from a man between 18 and 29 years old in good health. Some clones in this sample may be carry-over from other donors' samples. The chain couples TRBV18 to TRBJ2-7; D gene ambiguous. Source material: naive CD4+ T cells from PBMCs. Stated subset: CD45RA+ positively selected. CDR3 sequence reads: CASSPPSRSEQYF. The CDR3 coding sequence is TGTGCCAGCTCACCACCCAGCAGGAGCGAGCAGTACTTC.